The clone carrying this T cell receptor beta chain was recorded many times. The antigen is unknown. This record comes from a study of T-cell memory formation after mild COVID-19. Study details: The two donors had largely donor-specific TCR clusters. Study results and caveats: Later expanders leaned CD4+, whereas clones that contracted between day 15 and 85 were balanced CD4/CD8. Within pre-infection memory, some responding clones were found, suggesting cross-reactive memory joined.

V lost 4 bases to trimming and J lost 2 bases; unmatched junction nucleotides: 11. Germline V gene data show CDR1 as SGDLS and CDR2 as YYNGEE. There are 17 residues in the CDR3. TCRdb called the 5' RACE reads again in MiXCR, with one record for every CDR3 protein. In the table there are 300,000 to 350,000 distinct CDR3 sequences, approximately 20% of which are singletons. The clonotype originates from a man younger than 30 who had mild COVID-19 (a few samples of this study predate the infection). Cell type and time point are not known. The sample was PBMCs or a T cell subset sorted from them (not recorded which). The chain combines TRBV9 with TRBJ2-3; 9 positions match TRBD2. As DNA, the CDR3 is TGTGCCAGCAGCCCCCGTGGTAGCGGGGGACCCACAGATACGCAGTATTTT. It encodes CASSPRGSGGPTDTQYF.